These 21 T cell receptor beta chains were sequenced from one sample in a study of graft-versus-host responses after intestinal transplantation. The assay was immunoSEQ multiplex PCR, and TCRdb's table has in-frame clones only and misses some. The table lists about 98,000 clones, roughly 82% of them singletons. This specimen consisted of PBMCs, obtained 255 days after intestinal transplant. The source is a human patient who received an intestinal transplant, so some T cells may come from the graft donor.

This rearrangement joins TRBV7-9 to TRBJ2-2; D is perhaps TRBD1 (5 bases). The V and J ends lost 5 bases and 6 bases respectively, with 13 bases between them. There are 14 residues in the CDR3. The germline gives CDR1 SEHNR, CDR2 FQNEAQ (reference sequence). The CDR3 is CASSEGQGSGELFF. For the CDR3, the DNA is TGTGCCAGCAGCGAAGGCCAGGGTTCCGGGGAGCTGTTTTTT.

This rearrangement joins TRBV7-2 to TRBJ1-4; D is uncertain. The V gene lost 2 bases and the J gene lost 7 bases, with 14 bases spanning the gap. The CDR3 sequence is 15 residues long. Germline V gives CDR1 SGHTA, CDR2 FQGNSA. CDR3: CASSLNLSGGEKLFF. The CDR3 DNA is TGTGCCAGCAGCTTAAATCTGTCAGGAGGTGAAAAACTGTTTTTT.

The V call is TRBV28, the J call TRBJ1-6; a possible D gene is TRBD1 (6 bases). The germline CDR1 and CDR2 sequences are MDHEN and SYDVKM. The CDR3 loop spans 16 amino acids. V was pared by 2 bases and J by 8 bases, with 16 bases between. In DNA form, the CDR3 reads TGTGCCAGCAGTTTAGTAGTGGGGGCAAGGGATTCACCCCTCCACTTT. The encoded protein is CASSLVVGARDSPLHF.

The rearrangement links TRBV7-9 to TRBJ1-3; unclear D gene. The V gene lost 0 bases and the J gene lost 4 bases, with 10 bases spanning the gap. Germline loops: CDR1 SEHNR, CDR2 FQNEAQ (reference sequence). This CDR3 region has 15 residues. The chain's CDR3 is CASSLAETLGNTIYF. CDR3 bases: TGTGCCAGCAGCTTAGCGGAGACACTCGGAAACACCATATATTTT.

The CDR3 DNA is TGCAGCGTCGGTGTGGCGTCAGATACGCAGTATTTT. Translating gives CSVGVASDTQYF. This chain links TRBV29-1 with TRBJ2-3; D is ambiguous. There are 12 residues in the CDR3. The germline V and J ends were trimmed by 6 bases and 4 bases, with 11 bases remaining between them. The V gene's germline CDR1 is SQVTM and CDR2 ANQGSEA.

The V call is TRBV6-4, the J call TRBJ2-1; 14 nucleotides align to TRBD2. CDR1 is MRHNA, CDR2 SNTAGT, per germline. The CDR3 totals 15 residues. Trimming cost V 0 bases and J 9 bases; bases outside gene matches: 1. The CDR3 loop is CASSDSTSGGAEQFF. CDR3 nucleotides: TGTGCCAGCAGTGACTCGACTAGCGGGGGGGCTGAGCAGTTCTTC.

The chain has TRBV5-4 and TRBJ2-5, with D perhaps assigned TRBD1 or TRBD2 (7 bases each). The CDR3 spans 16 residues. V was shortened by 0 bases and J by 4 bases, with 16 bases between the two germline ends. Germline V lookup: CDR1 SGHNT, CDR2 YYREEE (reference sequence). The CDR3 sequence is CASSLEAFRGGETQYF. CDR3 sequence (DNA): TGTGCCAGCAGCTTGGAGGCGTTCAGGGGGGGAGAGACCCAGTACTTC.

The chain has TRBV9 and TRBJ2-3; maybe TRBD2 (6 bases). Germline loops: CDR1 SGDLS, CDR2 YYNGEE. Trimming stripped 3 bases from V and 4 bases from J, with 21 bases between. This CDR3 has 17 residues. The CDR3 DNA follows: TGTGCCAGCAGCGGTCACGGGTCACGGGGGTTTGCAGATACGCAGTATTTT. Its protein product is CASSGHGSRGFADTQYF.

The chain recombines TRBV7-9 with TRBJ1-2; D not resolved. The V end was cut by 1 base, the J end by 8 bases, with 8 bases between. This CDR3 comprises 12 residues. Germline V gives CDR1 SEHNR, CDR2 FQNEAQ (reference sequence). CDR3 sequence reads: CASSLEPGGYTF. CDR3 nucleotides: TGTGCCAGCAGCTTAGAACCAGGCGGCTACACCTTC.

This chain connects TRBV7-9 to TRBJ1-1; D unclear. V shed 7 bases and J shed 0 bases, with 9 bases lying between them. Per the germline V gene, CDR1 is SEHNR and CDR2 is FQNEAQ (reference sequence). The CDR3 covers 13 residues. The CDR3 sequence is CASTPVLNTEAFF. CDR3 in DNA: TGTGCCAGCACCCCGGTCCTGAACACTGAAGCTTTCTTT. Looking up the rest from reference TRBV7-9 and TRBJ1-1 gives the full variable domain: DTGVSQNPRHKITKRGQNVTFRCDPISEHNRLYWYRQTLGQGPEFLTYFQNEAQLEKSRLLSDRFSAERPKGSFSTLEIQRTEQGDSAMYLCASTPVLNTEAFFGQGTRLTVV.

The rearrangement joins TRBV7-3 to TRBJ2-3; D call uncertain. CDR3 length: 14 residues. Germline assignment: CDR1 SGHTA and CDR2 FQGTGA. V lost 4 bases to trimming and J lost 2 bases, with 10 bases between them. The CDR3 region has the DNA TGTGCCAGCAGCTCCCTGGGCAACACAGATACGCAGTATTTT. Its translation: CASSSLGNTDTQYF.

J is TRBJ2-3 and V is TRBV7-3; no definite D call. Trimming took 5 bases from V and 8 from J, leaving 14 bases between them. Germline values: CDR1 SGHTA, CDR2 FQGTGA. The CDR3 spans 13 residues. The CDR3 DNA sequence: TGTGCCAGCAGCCCCGGGCCGGGCTCTACGCAGTATTTT. It is translated as CASSPGPGSTQYF.

The rearrangement links TRBV29-1 to TRBJ2-7; D gene uncertain. This CDR3 comprises 17 residues. Germline lookup yields CDR1 SQVTM and CDR2 ANQGSEA. The V and J ends lost 4 bases and 0 bases respectively, with 22 bases between them. CDR3 sequence (DNA): TGCAGCGTTGTGGGTCAAAGAAGCCCAAGGGCCTCCTACGAGCAGTACGTC. Its protein is CSVVGQRSPRASYEQYV.

The V and J genes are TRBV28 and TRBJ2-1; tentatively, D is TRBD1 or TRBD2 (5 bases each). CDR3 size: 14 residues. V was clipped by 4 bases and J by 7 bases, with 14 bases between them. CDR1 and CDR2 (germline): MDHEN, SYDVKM. CDR3 bases: TGTGCCAGCAGTTCCCCAGGGTGGGGGAATGAGCAGTTCTTC. Protein: CASSSPGWGNEQFF.

This rearrangement joins TRBV18 to TRBJ2-4; no clear D. Germline lookup yields CDR1 KGHSH and CDR2 LQKENI. The CDR3 loop spans 12 amino acids. Trimming took 3 bases from V and 8 from J, leaving 8 bases between them. CDR3 coding DNA: TGTGCCAGCTCACCTTGGGGTGACATTCAGTACTTC. It translates to CASSPWGDIQYF.

The J gene is TRBJ1-3, the V gene TRBV4-1; D unclear. Trimming cost V 0 bases and J 3 bases, with 12 bases left between them. The germline gives CDR1 MGHRA, CDR2 YSYEKL. The CDR3 length is 16 residues. The chain's CDR3 is CASSQEYRSYGNTIYF. DNA of the CDR3: TGCGCCAGCAGCCAAGAATATAGGTCCTATGGAAACACCATATATTTT.

The gene calls are TRBV5-5 and TRBJ2-2, with D hard to call. There are 13 residues in the CDR3. Germline loops: CDR1 SGHKS, CDR2 YYEKEE (reference sequence). The V end was cut by 3 bases, the J end by 7 bases, with 10 bases between. In nucleotides, the CDR3 is TGTGCCAGCAGCTGGGAACAGCTCGGGGAGCTGTTTTTT. This gives the protein CASSWEQLGELFF. The complete variable domain, with remaining parts taken from reference TRBV5-5 and TRBJ2-2, reads DAGVTQSPTHLIKTRGQQVTLRCSPISGHKSVSWYQQVLGQGPQFIFQYYEKEERGRGNFPDRFSARQFPNYSSELNVNALLLGDSALYLCASSWEQLGELFFGEGSRLTVL.

The V call is TRBV5-4, the J call TRBJ2-1; TRBD1 might be the D (6 bases). The CDR3 runs to 13 residues. Germline V lookup: CDR1 SGHNT, CDR2 YYREEE (reference sequence). Trimming stripped 3 bases from V and 4 bases from J, with 8 bases between. This CDR3 is CASSSDSYNEQFF. CDR3 sequence (DNA): TGTGCCAGCAGCTCGGACAGTTACAATGAGCAGTTCTTC.

In nucleotides, the CDR3 is TGTGCCAGCAACTCGGAGCATTCACCCCTCCACTTT. This codes for CASNSEHSPLHF. This chain connects TRBV28 to TRBJ1-6, with D unclear. Deletions cut 7 bases from V and 8 bases from J, with 9 bases between. CDR3 length: 12 residues. Germline assignment: CDR1 MDHEN and CDR2 SYDVKM. The whole variable domain, remainder taken from reference TRBV28 and TRBJ1-6, is DVKVTQSSRYLVKRTGEKVFLECVQDMDHENMFWYRQDPGLGLRLIYFSYDVKMKEKGDIPEGYSVSREKKERFSLILESASTNQTSMYLCASNSEHSPLHFGNGTRLTVT.

The chain joins TRBV28 to TRBJ2-7; either TRBD1 or TRBD2 may supply D (5 bases each). Trimming took 5 bases from V and 1 from J, leaving 15 bases between them. From germline, CDR1 is MDHEN and CDR2 SYDVKM. There are 15 residues in the CDR3. CDR3 in DNA: TGTGCCAGCAGTGAGGGGACGGGGCCGTCCTACGAGCAGTACGTC. As protein: CASSEGTGPSYEQYV.

This clone was seen just once. The chain combines TRBV6-1 with TRBJ1-2; D uncertain. The V end lost 2 bases, the J end lost 2 bases, and 12 bases lay between the germline ends. Germline V gene lookup returns CDR1 MNHNS and CDR2 SASEGT. The CDR3 consists of 15 residues. This CDR3 reads CASSEKAGLNYGYTF. The CDR3 DNA reads TGTGCCAGCAGTGAAAAGGCGGGATTAAACTATGGCTACACCTTC.